Presented here are 2 T cell receptor beta chains from one specimen sequenced in a study of blood T cell repertoires in COVID-19. Sequencing used immunoSEQ multiplex PCR; TCRdb keeps in-frame clones, though not all of them. The repertoire holds around 50,000 clones, with roughly 90% as singletons. Sequenced input: peripheral blood. The receptors here all came from a human donor in a cohort sampled during active COVID-19.

This clone was recorded only once. This chain joins TRBV18 and TRBJ1-2; D call uncertain. V was pared by 4 bases and J by 8 bases, with 11 bases between. Germline-derived CDR1 and CDR2 are KGHSH and LQKENI. The CDR3 runs 12 residues. The CDR3 coding sequence is TGTGCCAGCTCACGCCAGGAAAACGGCTACACCTTC. Translated: CASSRQENGYTF.

V is TRBV28 and J is TRBJ2-3; 9 positions match TRBD2. The CDR3 is 16 amino acids. The germline CDR1 and CDR2 sequences are MDHEN and SYDVKM. V trimming: 3 bases; J trimming: 4 bases; junction bases outside the gene matches: 8. CDR3 in DNA: TGTGCCAGCAGTTTTTCTAGCGGGAATACGGCAGATACGCAGTATTTT. The encoded protein is CASSFSSGNTADTQYF.